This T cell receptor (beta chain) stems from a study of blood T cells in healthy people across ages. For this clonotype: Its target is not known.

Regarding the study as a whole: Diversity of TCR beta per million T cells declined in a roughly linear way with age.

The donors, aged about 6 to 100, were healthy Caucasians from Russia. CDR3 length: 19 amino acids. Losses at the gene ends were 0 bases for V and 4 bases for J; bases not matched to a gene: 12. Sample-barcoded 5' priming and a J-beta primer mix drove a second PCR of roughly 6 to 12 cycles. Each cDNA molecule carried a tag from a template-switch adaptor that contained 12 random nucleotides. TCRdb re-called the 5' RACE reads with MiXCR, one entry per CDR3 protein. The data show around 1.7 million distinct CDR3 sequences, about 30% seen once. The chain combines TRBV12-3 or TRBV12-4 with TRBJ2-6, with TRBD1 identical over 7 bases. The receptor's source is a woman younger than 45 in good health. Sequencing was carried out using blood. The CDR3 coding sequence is TGTGCCAGCAGTTTAGCGCTTCAGGCAGGGGGATCAGGGGCCAACGTCCTGACTTTC. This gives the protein CASSLALQAGGSGANVLTF.